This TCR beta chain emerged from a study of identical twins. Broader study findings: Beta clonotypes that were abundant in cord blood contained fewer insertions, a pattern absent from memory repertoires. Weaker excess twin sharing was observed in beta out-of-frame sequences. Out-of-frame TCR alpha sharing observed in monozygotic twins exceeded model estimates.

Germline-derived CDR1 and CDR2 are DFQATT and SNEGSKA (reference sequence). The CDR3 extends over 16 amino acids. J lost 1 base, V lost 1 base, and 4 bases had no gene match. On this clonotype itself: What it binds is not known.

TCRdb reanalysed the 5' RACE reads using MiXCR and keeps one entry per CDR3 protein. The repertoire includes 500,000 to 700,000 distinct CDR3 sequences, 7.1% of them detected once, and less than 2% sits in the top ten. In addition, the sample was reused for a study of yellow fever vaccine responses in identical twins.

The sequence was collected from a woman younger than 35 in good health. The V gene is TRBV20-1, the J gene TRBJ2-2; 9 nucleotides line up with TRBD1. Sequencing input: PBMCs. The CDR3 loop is CSARGMGQGNTGELFF. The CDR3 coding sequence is TGCAGTGCTAGAGGCATGGGACAGGGGAACACCGGGGAGCTGTTTTTT.